This T cell receptor (beta chain) was obtained from a study of T-cell memory formation after mild COVID-19. Overall study context: TCR clustering was largely donor specific. Study findings and constraints: Contracting CD4+ clones were located mainly in CM and EM, and CD8+ clones in EMRA.

The sample holds a few counts of this clonotype. Antigen: not known. Via MiXCR, TCRdb re-called the 5' RACE reads, giving one row per CDR3 protein. The data show 150,000 to 200,000 distinct CDR3 sequences, with roughly 15% seen just once and around an eighth held by the top ten. This TCR came from an adult woman who had mild COVID-19 (a few samples of this study predate the infection). Cell type and time point are not known. Sequences were obtained from PBMCs or a T cell subset sorted from them (not recorded which).

DNA for the CDR3: TGCGCCAGCAGCCAAGATCCTAGCGGGAGATACGAGCAGTACTTC. This codes for CASSQDPSGRYEQYF. The chain employs TRBV4-3 and TRBJ2-7; 10 nucleotides match TRBD2. The germline V gene has CDR1 LGHNA and CDR2 YSLEER. This CDR3 spans 15 amino acids. The trim removed 0 bases at V and 4 bases at J, leaving 3 bases unmatched.